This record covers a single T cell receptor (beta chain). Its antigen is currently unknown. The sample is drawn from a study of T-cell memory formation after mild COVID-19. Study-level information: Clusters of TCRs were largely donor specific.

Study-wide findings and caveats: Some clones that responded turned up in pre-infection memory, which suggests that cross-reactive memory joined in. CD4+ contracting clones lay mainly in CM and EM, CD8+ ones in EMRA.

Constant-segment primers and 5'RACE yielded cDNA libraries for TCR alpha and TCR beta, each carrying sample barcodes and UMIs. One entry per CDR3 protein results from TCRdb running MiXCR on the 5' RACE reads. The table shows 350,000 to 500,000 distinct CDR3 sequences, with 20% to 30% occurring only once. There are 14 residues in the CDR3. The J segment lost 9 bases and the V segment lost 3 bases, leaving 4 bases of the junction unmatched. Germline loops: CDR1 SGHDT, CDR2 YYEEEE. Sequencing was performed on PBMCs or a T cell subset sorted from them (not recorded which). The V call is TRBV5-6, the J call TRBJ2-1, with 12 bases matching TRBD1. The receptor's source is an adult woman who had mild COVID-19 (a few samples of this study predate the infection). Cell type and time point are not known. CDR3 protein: CASSSGQGASEQFF. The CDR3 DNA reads TGTGCCAGCAGCTCGGGACAGGGGGCGAGTGAGCAGTTCTTC.